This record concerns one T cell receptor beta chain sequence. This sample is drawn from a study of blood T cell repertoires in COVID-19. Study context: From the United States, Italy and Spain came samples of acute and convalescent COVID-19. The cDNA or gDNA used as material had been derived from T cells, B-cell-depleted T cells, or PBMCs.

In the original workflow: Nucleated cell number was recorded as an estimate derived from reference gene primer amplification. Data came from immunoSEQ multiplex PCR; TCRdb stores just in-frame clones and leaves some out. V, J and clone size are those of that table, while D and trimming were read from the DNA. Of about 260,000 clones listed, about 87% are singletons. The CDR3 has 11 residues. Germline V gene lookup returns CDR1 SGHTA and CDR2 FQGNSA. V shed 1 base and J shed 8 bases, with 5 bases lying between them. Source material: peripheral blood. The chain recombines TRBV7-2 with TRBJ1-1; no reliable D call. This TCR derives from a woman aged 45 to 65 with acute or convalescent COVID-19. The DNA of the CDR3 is TGTGCCAGCAGCTTAGTACGGGAAGCTTTCTTT. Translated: CASSLVREAFF. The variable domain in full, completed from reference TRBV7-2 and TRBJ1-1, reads GAGVSQSPSNKVTEKGKDVELRCDPISGHTALYWYRQSLGQGLEFLIYFQGNSAPDKSGLPSDRFSAERTGGSVSTLTIQRTQQEDSAVYLCASSLVREAFFGQGTRLTVV.